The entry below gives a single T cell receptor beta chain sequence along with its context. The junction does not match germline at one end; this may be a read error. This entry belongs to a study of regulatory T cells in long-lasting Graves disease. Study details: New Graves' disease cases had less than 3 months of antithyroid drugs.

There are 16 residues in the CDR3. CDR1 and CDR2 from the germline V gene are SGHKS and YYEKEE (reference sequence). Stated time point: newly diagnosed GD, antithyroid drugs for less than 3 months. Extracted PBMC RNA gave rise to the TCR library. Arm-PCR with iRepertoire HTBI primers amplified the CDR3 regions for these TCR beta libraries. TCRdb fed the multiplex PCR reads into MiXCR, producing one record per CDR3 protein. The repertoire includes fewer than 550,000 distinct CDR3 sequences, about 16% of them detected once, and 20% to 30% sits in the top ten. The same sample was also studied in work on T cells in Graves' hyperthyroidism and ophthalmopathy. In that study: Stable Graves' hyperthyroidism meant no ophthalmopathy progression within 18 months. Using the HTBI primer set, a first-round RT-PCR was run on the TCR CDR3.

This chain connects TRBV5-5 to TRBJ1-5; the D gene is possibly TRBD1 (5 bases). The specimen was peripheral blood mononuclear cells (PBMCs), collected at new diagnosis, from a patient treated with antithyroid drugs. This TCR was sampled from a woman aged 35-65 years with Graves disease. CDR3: CASSLGGDTGNQPQQF. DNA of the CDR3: TGTGCCAGCAGCTTGGGGGGGGATACTGGCAATCAGCCCCAGCAGTTT.